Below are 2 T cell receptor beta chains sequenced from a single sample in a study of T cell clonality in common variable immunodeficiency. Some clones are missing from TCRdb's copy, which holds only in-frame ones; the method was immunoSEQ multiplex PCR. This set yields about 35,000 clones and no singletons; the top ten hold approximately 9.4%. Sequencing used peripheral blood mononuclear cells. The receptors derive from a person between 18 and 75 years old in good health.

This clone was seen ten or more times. CDR3 DNA (partial): TGTGCCAGCAGCCTACTGTTAGCGGGAGGCACAGATACG. Residues: CASSLLLAGGTDT. The whole CDR3 protein is CASSLLLAGGTDTQYF. The gene calls are TRBV2 and TRBJ2-3, with TRBD2 matching 9 bases. The read comes to an end 3 residues before the CDR3 does, leaving the germline J gene to fill in the end. The CDR3 spans 16 residues. J was trimmed by 1 base and V by 6 bases; bases with no gene match: 8. Per the germline V gene, CDR1 is SNHLY and CDR2 is FYNNEI. Full variable domain (outside the CDR3, taken from reference TRBV2 and TRBJ2-3): EPEVTQTPSHQVTQMGQEVILRCVPISNHLYFYWYRQILGQKVEFLVSFYNNEISEKSEIFDDQFSVERPDGSNFTLKIRSTKLEDSAMYFCASSLLLAGGTDTQYFGPGTRLTVL.

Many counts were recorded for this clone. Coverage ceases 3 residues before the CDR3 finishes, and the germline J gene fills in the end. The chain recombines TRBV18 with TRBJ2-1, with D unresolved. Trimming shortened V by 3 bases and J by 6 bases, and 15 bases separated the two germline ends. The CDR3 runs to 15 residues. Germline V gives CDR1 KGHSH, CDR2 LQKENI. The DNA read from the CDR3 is TGTGCCAGCTCACCCCCAATGGGTACAGTCAATGAG. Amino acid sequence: CASSPPMGTVNE. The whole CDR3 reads CASSPPMGTVNEQFF.